The clone carrying this T cell receptor beta chain came up once. Original processing methods: Reference gene primer amplification gave nucleated cell count estimates. Only in-frame clones appear in the TCRdb table, and some are missing; sequencing was by immunoSEQ multiplex PCR. V and J calls and clone size are given by that table; D and trimming were obtained from the DNA. This table holds roughly 150,000 clones, around 87% found once. The sample originates from a study of blood T cell repertoires in COVID-19. Study at large: Donors in the United States, Italy and Spain gave samples during acute or convalescent COVID-19. PBMCs, B-cell-depleted T cells, or T cells were the source of the cDNA or gDNA that made up the material.

Trimming stripped 3 bases from V and 8 bases from J, with 20 bases between. Per germline, CDR1 LGHDT and CDR2 YNNKEL (reference sequence). The CDR3 has 16 amino acids. The sequenced sample consisted of PBMCs or T cells enriched from blood (not recorded which). The chain combines TRBV3-1 (or the pseudogene TRBV3-2) with TRBJ1-3, with D perhaps TRBD1 (6 bases). This TCR came from a woman aged 40 to 50 who had been exposed to COVID-19. CDR3 DNA sequence: TGTGCCAGCAGCCACCCTCAGCGGGGGACAACCGACACCATATATTTT. As protein: CASSHPQRGTTDTIYF.